This T cell receptor (beta chain) was retrieved from a study of patients with pleural tuberculosis. One entry per CDR3 protein results from TCRdb running MiXCR on the reads. The sample yields 25,000 to 30,000 distinct CDR3 sequences, under 20% seen once. This clonotype came up many times. The germline V gene has CDR1 SQVTM and CDR2 ANQGSEA. This CDR3 has 12 amino acids. Trimming shortened V by 7 bases and J by 9 bases, and 16 bases separated the two germline ends. The V call is TRBV29-1, the J call TRBJ2-1; tentative D call: TRBD1 (7 bases). What was sequenced was peripheral blood. This receptor was taken from a human donor with pleural tuberculosis. The CDR3 spells CSGTTGVSEQFF. The CDR3 DNA follows: TGCAGCGGGACTACAGGGGTCAGTGAGCAGTTCTTC.